A selection of T cell receptor beta chains follows, all from one sample in a study of T cell repertoires in cytomegalovirus infection. A single record per CDR3 protein comes from TCRdb applying MiXCR to the reads. The sample has about a million distinct CDR3 sequences; around 29% are singletons. Their antigens remain unidentified. Sample: cultured CD8+ T cells from PBMCs, taken from culture after CMV antigen stimulation. Source of these receptors: a human donor in good health (CMV status not recorded). Some clones in this sample may be carry-over from other donors' samples. CDR3s include the opening cysteine and the closing phenylalanine or tryptophan. Each record gives: CDR3 DNA, CDR3 protein, V gene, clone size, D gene, J gene. A D gene is named only where the DNA matches it firmly. The listing skips clone size in some rows; elsewhere it reads once, few, many or a size class.

TGTGCCAGCACTCGGGGGAGCTCTGGAAACACCATATATTTT	CASTRGSSGNTIYF	TRBV6-2/TRBV6-3	.	.	TRBJ1-3
TGTGCCAGCAGTTTACGGGGGGCGGGGACCTTC	CASSLRGAGTF	TRBV28	many	.	TRBJ1-2
TGTGCCAGTAAGTGGCAGGGGGTAGACACTGAAGCTTTCTTT	CASKWQGVDTEAFF	TRBV19	few	TRBD1	TRBJ1-1
TGTGCCAGCAGCTCTACAGGAATTCCGAACACCGGGGAGCTGTTTTTT	CASSSTGIPNTGELFF	TRBV7-9	few	.	TRBJ2-2
TGTGCCAGCAGCTTTGGCACCGGGTCCTCAACTAATGAAAAACTGTTTTTT	CASSFGTGSSTNEKLFF	TRBV7-9	.	.	TRBJ1-4
TGTGCCAGCATTATAGCGGGGTCCTACTACAATGAGCAGTTCTTC	CASIIAGSYYNEQFF	TRBV12-3/TRBV12-4	.	TRBD2	TRBJ2-1
TGTGCCATCAGTGAGTCTCGGGACAGGGGACAAGAGACCCAGTACTTC	CAISESRDRGQETQYF	TRBV10-3	few	TRBD1	TRBJ2-5
TGTGCCAGCAGCTTCCGACGATACGAGCAGTACTTC	CASSFRRYEQYF	TRBV7-2	many	.	TRBJ2-7
TGTGCCAGCATTAAAGACGGATCCTACGAGCAGTACTTC	CASIKDGSYEQYF	TRBV6-6	.	.	TRBJ2-7
TGTGCCAGCAGCCTTAGAGACAGGGGAAGATACAATGAGCAGTTCTTC	CASSLRDRGRYNEQFF	TRBV7-6	few	TRBD1	TRBJ2-1
TGTGCCAGCAGCCCGCCCTTTCCCGAAGGGACAGCCAACACTGAAGCTTTCTTT	CASSPPFPEGTANTEAFF	TRBV7-9	.	TRBD1	TRBJ1-1
TGTGCCAGTAACAAGGGGGCCTATGGCTACACCTTC	CASNKGAYGYTF	TRBV19	.	TRBD1	TRBJ1-2
TGTGCCAGCAGTTTCGGGGGAATCTATGGCTACACCTTC	CASSFGGIYGYTF	TRBV27	once	.	TRBJ1-2
TGTGCCAGCAGCTACCCCACGGACAGGGTCTCTGAAGCTTTCTTT	CASSYPTDRVSEAFF	TRBV7-4	.	TRBD1	TRBJ1-1
TGCGCCAGCCAGAAGGAGCGGGGGGTCCCTAAAGAGACCCAGTACTTC	CASQKERGVPKETQYF	TRBV5-1	.	TRBD2	TRBJ2-5
TGTGCCAGCAGCCAATCTAGCGGGGGTGTAGATACGCAGTATTTT	CASSQSSGGVDTQYF	TRBV4-2	few	TRBD2	TRBJ2-3
TGCGCCAGCAGCGAGACAGGGCGGACCGGGGAGCTGTTTTTT	CASSETGRTGELFF	TRBV5-1	.	TRBD1	TRBJ2-2
TGTGCCAGCAGTCTCGGGCTGCACACCTTC	CASSLGLHTF	TRBV2	few	.	TRBJ1-2
TGTGCCAGCAGCCCCCCGGGCCTCTCGTTCACTAACTATGGCTACACCTTC	CASSPPGLSFTNYGYTF	TRBV7-8	few	.	TRBJ1-2
TGTGCCTCCCGAGCTGGGTACGGTGGCTACACCTTC	CASRAGYGGYTF	TRBV4-2	few	.	TRBJ1-2
TGTGCCAGCCTGGGGCAGACAGGCTACACCTTC	CASLGQTGYTF	TRBV27	few	.	TRBJ1-2
TGTGCCAGCAGTACCGTAAGGGGGCGTCGAGAGACCCAGTACTTC	CASSTVRGRRETQYF	TRBV27	few	TRBD1	TRBJ2-5
TGTGCCACCGAAGGCGGGGGAGGCACAGATACGCAGTATTTT	CATEGGGGTDTQYF	TRBV15	.	TRBD2	TRBJ2-3
TGTGCCAGCACCCTGACCTTATTCGGCAATCAGCCCCAGCATTTT	CASTLTLFGNQPQHF	TRBV2	.	.	TRBJ1-5
TGTGCCAGCAGCTCCAGGGACGGAGATGAAAAACTGTTTTTT	CASSSRDGDEKLFF	TRBV7-9	.	.	TRBJ1-4
TGTGCCCTGACTAGTACGGAGAACACTGAAGCTTTCTTT	CALTSTENTEAFF	TRBV19	.	.	TRBJ1-1
TGCAGCGTTCTCCGGGGTAAGGACGGTGATACGCAGTATTTT	CSVLRGKDGDTQYF	TRBV29-1	.	.	TRBJ2-3
TGTGCCAGCAGCTCCTTGATCGGGGAGCTGTTTTTT	CASSSLIGELFF	TRBV7-9	once	.	TRBJ2-2
TGTGCCAGCAGTACCGGGACAGGAGGTAATAGCAATCAGCCCCAGCATTTT	CASSTGTGGNSNQPQHF	TRBV6-2/TRBV6-3	many	TRBD1	TRBJ1-5
TGTACCAGCAGCCCAGGACTAGCGAGCACCGGGGAGCTGTTTTTT	CTSSPGLASTGELFF	TRBV7-2	.	TRBD2	TRBJ2-2
TGCAGTGCTGGGGACAGGGGTAGGACTGAAGCTTTCTTT	CSAGDRGRTEAFF	TRBV20-1	.	TRBD1	TRBJ1-1
TGTGCCAGCGCTCGGGACACCGGGGAGCTGTTTTTT	CASARDTGELFF	TRBV6-5	many	.	TRBJ2-2